This T cell receptor beta chain appears in the sequencing data of a study of blood T cell repertoires in COVID-19. In the study overall: Both acute and convalescent COVID-19 samples were obtained from the United States, Italy and Spain. From T cells, B-cell-depleted T cells, or PBMCs came the material, which was cDNA or gDNA.

Germline CDR1 reads SEHNR; CDR2 reads FQNEAQ (reference sequence). The length of the CDR3 is 16 residues. Trimming removed 0 bases at V and 0 bases at J, with 11 bases between. Original handling: Estimation of nucleated cell counts was performed using reference gene primer amplification. Measured with immunoSEQ multiplex PCR; TCRdb has only the in-frame clones, and not every one. For V, J and clone size, that table is used; D and trimming come from the DNA. The repertoire has just over 90,000 clones, approximately 80% of them found once; the top ten carry 15% to 20%. This chain uses TRBV7-9 with TRBJ1-2; D possibly corresponds to TRBD1 (6 bases). The sequence came from a human donor in a cohort sampled during active COVID-19. Sequenced: peripheral blood. The CDR3 spells CASSLAGQRANYGYTF. The CDR3 DNA is TGTGCCAGCAGCTTAGCGGGACAAAGAGCTAACTATGGCTACACCTTC.